This T cell receptor beta chain was captured by sequencing in a study of lung T cells in sarcoidosis with Löfgren's syndrome. Findings and caveats of the study: TRAV12-1 and TRBV2 were reportedly most expanded in Löfgren's patients.

About this clonotype: Antigen unknown.

TCRdb reprocessed the reads with MiXCR, giving one entry per CDR3 protein. The sample contains about 9,200 distinct CDR3 sequences, 20% of which appear only once. V lost 0 bases and J 0 bases, leaving 9 bases between the germline ends. The germline V gene has CDR1 SGHRS and CDR2 YFSETQ. The CDR3 is made up of 15 amino acids. This receptor was obtained from a human donor with sarcoidosis (Löfgren's syndrome or another form), or a control subject (not recorded which). Sequencing input: CD4+ T cells from bronchoalveolar lavage. This sequence joins TRBV5-1 and TRBJ1-1; D remains unclear. The CDR3 nucleotides read TGCGCCAGCAGCTTGGTTCCGGAGATGAACACTGAAGCTTTCTTT. Translated, it gives CASSLVPEMNTEAFF. Full variable domain (missing parts from reference TRBV5-1 and TRBJ1-1): KAGVTQTPRYLIKTRGQQVTLSCSPISGHRSVSWYQQTPGQGLQFLFEYFSETQRNKGNFPGRFSGRQFSNSRSEMNVSTLELGDSALYLCASSLVPEMNTEAFFGQGTRLTVV.